This T cell receptor beta chain was observed in a study of T-cell reconstitution after alpha-beta-depleted transplantation in children. Germline CDR1 reads SGHAT; CDR2 reads FQNNGV. Trimming shortened V by 0 bases and J by 8 bases, and 14 bases separated the two germline ends. The CDR3 consists of 15 residues. Study findings and constraints: Some patients owed their high day-60 TCRbeta diversity to surviving recipient T cells and thymic progenitors. Counts and diversity of T cells one year after transplant came mostly from newly produced T cells.

The TCRbeta library incorporated unique molecular identifiers. TCRdb processed the PCR reads anew with MiXCR; each CDR3 protein has one entry. Of about 140,000 distinct CDR3 sequences detected, around 9% appear once; the ten largest clones hold about a sixth. This clonotype was found many times. What it binds is not known. The source was PBMCs, mostly from graft donor cells, collected 180 days after TCRalphabeta/CD19-depleted stem cell transplant. J is TRBJ2-1 and V is TRBV11-2, with D possibly matching TRBD2 (6 bases). This receptor was identified in a female patient aged 2 to 10 who had a stem cell transplant for congenital amegakaryocytic thrombocytopenia, so the T cells may come from the graft donor. CDR3 residues: CASSLDRPSVHEQFF. CDR3 nucleotides: TGTGCCAGCAGCTTAGATAGACCTAGCGTCCATGAGCAGTTCTTC.